A selection of T cell receptor beta chains follows, all from one sample in a study of T cells expressing NK-cell markers. TCRdb reprocessed the 5' RACE reads and stores each CDR3 protein as one record, lacking DNA. The sample has about 160,000 distinct CDR3 sequences. Sequenced input: blood T cells: a sorted CD56 or NKG2C T cell subset, CD4+ or CD8+ T cells, or bulk PBMC T cells (not recorded which). These receptors all stem from a woman between 18 and 75 years old in good health. Both conserved end residues are part of each CDR3. Fields, in order: J gene, V gene, CDR3 protein.

j_gene: TRBJ2-1
v_gene: TRBV7-3
CDR3aa: CASSSSQPGQSYNEQFF

j_gene: TRBJ2-3
v_gene: TRBV20-1
CDR3aa: CSASRTSTDTQYF

j_gene: TRBJ1-5
v_gene: TRBV19
CDR3aa: CASSIDHAGNQPQHF

j_gene: TRBJ2-1
v_gene: TRBV5-1
CDR3aa: CASSFERAGNEQFF

j_gene: TRBJ1-1
v_gene: TRBV4-1
CDR3aa: CASSQGLIGQANTEAFF

j_gene: TRBJ2-3
v_gene: TRBV29-1
CDR3aa: CSVRSAGLTDTQYF

j_gene: TRBJ2-7
v_gene: TRBV6-1
CDR3aa: CASSPQGGGNEQYF

j_gene: TRBJ2-3
v_gene: TRBV9
CDR3aa: CASNLGGAGGLGDTQYF

j_gene: TRBJ2-3
v_gene: TRBV2
CDR3aa: CASSAQRGGADTQYF

j_gene: TRBJ2-7
v_gene: TRBV5-1
CDR3aa: CASSSNPGGSGGAYEQYF

j_gene: TRBJ2-7
v_gene: TRBV4-2
CDR3aa: CASSPQTSGNAYEQYF

j_gene: TRBJ2-5
v_gene: TRBV5-1
CDR3aa: CASSLSALAGAETQYF

j_gene: TRBJ2-7
v_gene: TRBV2
CDR3aa: CASSPPLRRPSYEQYF

j_gene: TRBJ2-2
v_gene: TRBV5-1
CDR3aa: CASSLEGQGITGELFF

j_gene: TRBJ2-7
v_gene: TRBV28
CDR3aa: CASSPAGAAWEQYF

j_gene: TRBJ1-5
v_gene: TRBV2
CDR3aa: CASSLEQGNIQPQHF

j_gene: TRBJ2-3
v_gene: TRBV12-3/TRBV12-4
CDR3aa: CASTTSGFTDTQYF

j_gene: TRBJ1-5
v_gene: TRBV5-1
CDR3aa: CASSLGQGGGQPQHF

j_gene: TRBJ2-7
v_gene: TRBV7-2
CDR3aa: CASSPKSGGAYEQYF

j_gene: TRBJ2-3
v_gene: TRBV7-2
CDR3aa: CASSLSTGGGTQHF

j_gene: TRBJ2-3
v_gene: TRBV27
CDR3aa: CASSLGTRTDTQYF

j_gene: TRBJ2-5
v_gene: TRBV7-2
CDR3aa: CASSRQSGTQYF

j_gene: TRBJ1-5
v_gene: TRBV7-9
CDR3aa: CASSSGLQDQPQHF

j_gene: TRBJ2-1
v_gene: TRBV5-1
CDR3aa: CASSLEQGVINEQFF

j_gene: TRBJ2-1
v_gene: TRBV6-5
CDR3aa: CASSSRGSWTYNEQFF

j_gene: TRBJ2-1
v_gene: TRBV7-3
CDR3aa: CASSLSPGGYNEQFF

j_gene: TRBJ2-1
v_gene: TRBV5-1
CDR3aa: CASSLAIRTDYRPSYNEQFF

j_gene: TRBJ2-3
v_gene: TRBV5-1
CDR3aa: CASGGLAGADTQYF

j_gene: TRBJ2-7
v_gene: TRBV2
CDR3aa: CASMGAGENYEQYF

j_gene: TRBJ2-3
v_gene: TRBV30
CDR3aa: CAWSDPHSTDTQYF

j_gene: TRBJ1-1
v_gene: TRBV29-1
CDR3aa: CSVEDQGGYTEAFF

j_gene: TRBJ2-1
v_gene: TRBV7-6
CDR3aa: CASSVTSGSSYNEQFF

j_gene: TRBJ2-2
v_gene: TRBV9
CDR3aa: CASSLGTSGIVGELFF

j_gene: TRBJ2-6
v_gene: TRBV12-3/TRBV12-4
CDR3aa: CASSPQGANVLTF

j_gene: TRBJ2-2
v_gene: TRBV20-1
CDR3aa: CSALLTNTGELFF

j_gene: TRBJ1-4
v_gene: TRBV9
CDR3aa: CASSVGGAGNEKLFF

j_gene: TRBJ2-2
v_gene: TRBV7-9
CDR3aa: CASSLDLWTGELFF

j_gene: TRBJ1-1
v_gene: TRBV7-2
CDR3aa: CASSRQGAVNTEAFF

j_gene: TRBJ2-7
v_gene: TRBV3-1
CDR3aa: CASSPRLAGPYEQYF

j_gene: TRBJ1-1
v_gene: TRBV14
CDR3aa: CASSQNRVKNTEAFF

j_gene: TRBJ2-1
v_gene: TRBV7-2
CDR3aa: CASSLRNGEQFF

j_gene: TRBJ1-1
v_gene: TRBV12-3/TRBV12-4
CDR3aa: CASSPGTTEAFF

j_gene: TRBJ1-1
v_gene: TRBV12-3/TRBV12-4
CDR3aa: CASSLALGLQTEAFF

j_gene: TRBJ2-7
v_gene: TRBV5-1
CDR3aa: CASSWDPAAGSSYEQYF

j_gene: TRBJ1-1
v_gene: TRBV5-6
CDR3aa: CASSPDLNTEAFF

j_gene: TRBJ2-7
v_gene: TRBV20-1
CDR3aa: CSARDRTSVYEQYF

j_gene: TRBJ2-1
v_gene: TRBV5-1
CDR3aa: CASSLWQGGDNEQFF

j_gene: TRBJ1-5
v_gene: TRBV25-1
CDR3aa: CASSARQNQPQHF

j_gene: TRBJ2-3
v_gene: TRBV2
CDR3aa: CASKSSPDTQYF

j_gene: TRBJ2-2
v_gene: TRBV27
CDR3aa: CASSRLAPTGELFF

j_gene: TRBJ2-2
v_gene: TRBV5-1
CDR3aa: CASKGLNTGELFF

j_gene: TRBJ2-7
v_gene: TRBV28
CDR3aa: CASSTPGGATYEQYF

j_gene: TRBJ2-7
v_gene: TRBV20-1
CDR3aa: CSARDVAGPSSYEQYF

j_gene: TRBJ2-3
v_gene: TRBV20-1
CDR3aa: CSARGMGGHNTDTQYF

j_gene: TRBJ2-2
v_gene: TRBV18
CDR3aa: CASSPFDREDTGELFF